The 21 T cell receptor beta chains presented below share a single source sample, sequenced in a study of tissue T cells after allogeneic stem cell transplantation. The data were produced by immunoSEQ multiplex PCR, yet TCRdb's version contains in-frame clones alone and is incomplete. This table has 950 to 1,300 clones, about two fifths appearing once. The source was esophageal tissue, collected at autopsy. These receptors all come from a female patient between 40 and 69 years old with steroid-refractory graft-versus-host disease after an allogeneic stem cell transplant. Some T cells may possibly be graft donor cells.

The chain uses TRBV8-1 and TRBJ1-2. TRBV8-1 is given as a pseudogene. The CDR3 extends over 15 amino acids. The CDR3 DNA reads as TGTGGCAGTCGAACGTTGATAGCCAAGACCTATGGCTACACCTTC. Translating it yields CGSRTLIAKTYGYTF.

The J gene is TRBJ2-3, the V gene TRBV24-1; D is possibly TRBD1 (5 bases). V lost 7 bases and J 4 bases, leaving 8 bases between the germline ends. The CDR3 spans 12 residues. Germline-derived CDR1 and CDR2 are KGHDR and SFDVKD. CDR3 DNA: TGTGCCACCAGAGGGGCCGCAGATACGCAGTATTTT. Translated, it gives CATRGAADTQYF.

The rearrangement links TRBV18 to TRBJ1-2, with 10 bases that match TRBD1. CDR1 and CDR2 from the germline V gene are KGHSH and LQKENI. V lost 1 base to trimming and J lost 2 bases; unmatched junction nucleotides: 4. This CDR3 is 16 amino acids long. The CDR3 DNA is TGTGCCAGCTCACCACGGGGACAGGGGTTAAACTATGGCTACACCTTC. This encodes CASSPRGQGLNYGYTF.

The chain carries TRBV27 and TRBJ1-2; D is perhaps TRBD1 (5 bases). The V and J ends lost 8 bases and 4 bases respectively, with 8 bases between them. The germline gives CDR1 MNHEY, CDR2 SMNVEV (reference sequence). CDR3 length equals 11 residues. The CDR3 region is CASGRGYGYTF. CDR3 nucleotides: TGTGCCAGCGGAAGGGGCTATGGCTACACCTTC.

V is TRBV6-2 or TRBV6-3 and J is TRBJ1-5; D remains unclear. CDR1 is MNHEY and CDR2 is SVGEGT in the germline V gene. Trimming took off 5 bases at V and 2 bases at J, with 16 bases between the two ends. This CDR3 region has 16 residues. CDR3 sequence: CASSHRRMAGNQPQHF. In nucleotides, the CDR3 is TGTGCCAGCAGTCACCGGAGAATGGCGGGCAATCAGCCCCAGCATTTT.

The rearrangement uses TRBV5-1 and TRBJ1-1; 8 nucleotides line up with TRBD1. The CDR3 runs to 16 residues. Trimming removed 0 bases from V and 1 base from J; junction bases left unmatched: 5. The germline CDR1 and CDR2 sequences are SGHRS and YFSETQ. The CDR3 sequence is CASSLAGGGSNTEAFF. The CDR3 DNA sequence: TGCGCCAGCAGCTTGGCAGGGGGCGGATCGAACACTGAAGCTTTCTTT.

This sequence joins TRBV9 and TRBJ1-6; 10 bases map to TRBD1. This CDR3 spans 16 amino acids. Germline V CDR1 and CDR2: SGDLS, YYNGEE. V lost 0 bases to trimming and J lost 6 bases; unmatched junction nucleotides: 3. CDR3 sequence (DNA): TGTGCCAGCAGCGTAGATGGGACAGGGGCTAATTCACCCCTCCACTTT. Amino acid sequence: CASSVDGTGANSPLHF.

In its sample, this clone ranks as large. The chain has TRBV15 and TRBJ1-2; 7 bases fit TRBD1. The J segment lost 9 bases and the V segment lost 2 bases, leaving 6 bases of the junction unmatched. CDR1 LNHNV and CDR2 YYDKDF come from the germline V gene (reference sequence). The CDR3 contains 13 residues. In nucleotides, the CDR3 is TGTGCCACCAGCAGATCCGACAGGGCAAGCTACACCTTC. It translates to CATSRSDRASYTF.

The chain uses TRBV3-1 (or the pseudogene TRBV3-2) and TRBJ1-5; D gene ambiguous. CDR1 and CDR2 from the germline V gene are LGHDT and YNNKEL (reference sequence). The ends were cut back, 0 bases at V and 5 bases at J, with 5 bases in the middle. This CDR3 contains 13 residues. Here the CDR3 DNA reads TGTGCCAGCAGCCAAGACCCCTATCAGCCCCAGCATTTT. Its protein is CASSQDPYQPQHF.

V gene TRBV23-1 combines with J gene TRBJ1-2; the D is unclear. TRBV23-1 is sorted into the ORF group, with uncertain function. V was cut by 8 bases and J by 5 bases, with 27 bases left in between. The CDR3 has 17 residues. The chain's CDR3 is CASAWTDSKQTQYGYTF. The DNA of the CDR3 is TGCGCCAGCGCGTGGACGGACTCGAAACAAACCCAATATGGCTACACCTTC.

The chain recombines TRBV6-5 with TRBJ1-2; maybe TRBD1 (6 bases). V was clipped by 5 bases and J by 7 bases, with 11 bases between them. This CDR3 is 12 amino acids long. The germline CDR1 and CDR2 sequences are MNHEY and SVGAGI. Here the CDR3 DNA reads TGTGCCAGCAGTCGCAGGGGAGGTGGCTACACCTTC. Amino acid sequence: CASSRRGGGYTF.

This clone was detected only a few times. This chain connects TRBV7-6 to TRBJ2-5; TRBD1 is a possible D gene (5 bases). Trimming pared 5 bases from V and 5 bases from J, leaving 18 bases between. CDR1 and CDR2 (germline): SGHVS, FNYEAQ. There are 15 residues in the CDR3. CDR3 nucleotides: TGTGCCAGCAGCCCGAGACAGACAATCTTGGAGACCCAGTACTTC. This codes for CASSPRQTILETQYF.

The chain couples TRBV3-1 (or the pseudogene TRBV3-2) to TRBJ2-5; 8 bases map to TRBD2. The CDR3 consists of 13 residues. The junction had 0 bases not matched to a gene; V was cut back by 2 bases and J by 4 bases. The germline CDR1 and CDR2 sequences are LGHDT and YNNKEL (reference sequence). In DNA form, the CDR3 reads TGTGCCAGCAGCCAACTAGCGGGAGAGACCCAGTACTTC. Encoded protein: CASSQLAGETQYF.

This clone is medium-sized in the sample. The CDR3 nucleotides read TGTGCCAGCTCACGAGCGGGAAACACCATATATTTT. It yields the protein CASSRAGNTIYF. V and J are TRBV18 and TRBJ1-3; D gene ambiguous. V shed 4 bases and J shed 4 bases, with 5 bases lying between them. Germline CDR1 and CDR2: KGHSH and LQKENI. The CDR3 has 12 amino acids.

The chain employs TRBV25-1 and TRBJ2-3; 11 nucleotides line up with TRBD1. CDR1 is MGHDK, CDR2 SYGVNS, per germline. V shed 2 bases and J 2 bases; nucleotides not matched to a gene: 9. The CDR3 has 18 amino acids. The CDR3 spells CASSERGDRGRFTDTQYF. CDR3 bases: TGTGCCAGCAGTGAACGAGGGGACAGGGGGAGGTTCACAGATACGCAGTATTTT.

This rearrangement joins TRBV5-1 to TRBJ2-3; perhaps TRBD1 as D (6 bases). V was clipped by 4 bases and J by 4 bases, with 19 bases between them. The CDR3 loop spans 16 amino acids. Germline lookup yields CDR1 SGHRS and CDR2 YFSETQ. In nucleotides, the CDR3 is TGCGCCAGCAGCGTCCGGGTGGGGGCGGTCGCAGATACGCAGTATTTT. Its translation is CASSVRVGAVADTQYF.

This clone ranks as medium-sized. V and J are TRBV2 and TRBJ2-2, with no clear D. Germline assignment: CDR1 SNHLY and CDR2 FYNNEI. V dropped 7 bases and J dropped 4 bases, with 7 bases sitting between them. The CDR3 totals 12 residues. CDR3 region: CASTRGTGELFF. The DNA for the CDR3 is TGTGCCAGCACGAGAGGCACCGGGGAGCTGTTTTTT.

The V gene is TRBV5-1, the J gene TRBJ2-7, with TRBD2 as a possible D gene (5 bases). Per germline, CDR1 SGHRS and CDR2 YFSETQ. Trimming removed 4 bases from V and 4 bases from J, with 15 bases in between. The CDR3 runs to 14 residues. This CDR3 is CASSPPDRGYEQYF. Here the CDR3 DNA reads TGCGCCAGCAGCCCCCCGGACCGAGGGTACGAGCAGTACTTC.

This clone is classed as large. The chain combines TRBV6-5 with TRBJ1-5; no definite D call. Germline V CDR1 and CDR2: MNHEY, SVGAGI. This CDR3 is built from 13 residues. The V end was cut by 3 bases, the J end by 7 bases, with 10 bases between. The CDR3 bases are TGTGCCAGCAGTTATGGGAACGAACAGCCCCAGCATTTT. This translates into CASSYGNEQPQHF.

This clone was observed a few times. The V and J genes are TRBV7-2 and TRBJ1-3; tentatively, D is TRBD1 (6 bases). The length of the CDR3 is 16 residues. Germline CDR1 reads SGHTA; CDR2 reads FQGNSA. V lost 5 bases to trimming and J lost 0 bases, with 14 bases between them. CDR3 sequence (DNA): TGTGCCAGCAGCCCTCAGACAGGCCACTCTGGAAACACCATATATTTT. Translation: CASSPQTGHSGNTIYF.

The chain carries TRBV7-2 and TRBJ2-1; the D is unclear. The germline V gene has CDR1 SGHTA and CDR2 FQGNSA. V was shortened by 3 bases and J by 2 bases, with 11 bases between the two germline ends. This CDR3 contains 15 residues. CDR3 nucleotide sequence: TGTGCCAGCAGCTTTCAACGCTCCCCCTACAATGAGCAGTTCTTC. Protein sequence: CASSFQRSPYNEQFF.